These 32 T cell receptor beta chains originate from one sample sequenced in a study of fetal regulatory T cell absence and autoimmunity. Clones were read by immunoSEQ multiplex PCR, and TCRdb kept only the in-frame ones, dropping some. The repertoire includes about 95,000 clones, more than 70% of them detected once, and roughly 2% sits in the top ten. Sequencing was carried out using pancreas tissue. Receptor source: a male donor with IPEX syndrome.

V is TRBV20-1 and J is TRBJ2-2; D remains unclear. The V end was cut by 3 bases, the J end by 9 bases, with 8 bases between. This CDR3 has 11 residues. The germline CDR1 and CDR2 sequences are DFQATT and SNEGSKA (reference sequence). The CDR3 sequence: CSASDLRELFF. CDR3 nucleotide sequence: TGCAGTGCTAGTGATCTCCGGGAGCTGTTTTTT.

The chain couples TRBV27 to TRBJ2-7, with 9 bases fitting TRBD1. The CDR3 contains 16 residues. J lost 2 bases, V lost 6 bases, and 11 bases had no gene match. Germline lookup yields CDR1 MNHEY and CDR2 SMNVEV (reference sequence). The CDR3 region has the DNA TGTGCCAGCAGAAAGGGGGACAGGGTAACCCCCTACGAGCAGTACTTC. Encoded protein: CASRKGDRVTPYEQYF.

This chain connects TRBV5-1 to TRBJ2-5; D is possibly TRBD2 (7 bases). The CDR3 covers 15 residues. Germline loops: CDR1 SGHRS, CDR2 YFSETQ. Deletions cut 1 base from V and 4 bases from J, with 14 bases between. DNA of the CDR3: TGCGCCAGCAGCTTGAGGGGGGGCCGGTTAGAGACCCAGTACTTC. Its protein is CASSLRGGRLETQYF.

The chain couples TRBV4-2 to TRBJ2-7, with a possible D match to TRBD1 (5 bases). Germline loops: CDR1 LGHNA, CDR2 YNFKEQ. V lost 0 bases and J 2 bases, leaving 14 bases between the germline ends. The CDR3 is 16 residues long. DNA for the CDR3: TGTGCCAGCAGCCAAGATCTCCAGGGCGACCCCTACGAGCAGTACTTC. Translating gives CASSQDLQGDPYEQYF.

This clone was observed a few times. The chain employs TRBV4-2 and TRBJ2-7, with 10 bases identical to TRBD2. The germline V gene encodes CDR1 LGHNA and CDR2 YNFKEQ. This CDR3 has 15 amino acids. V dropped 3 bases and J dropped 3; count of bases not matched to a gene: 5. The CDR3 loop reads CASSHSLAGVYEQYF. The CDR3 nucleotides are TGTGCCAGCAGCCATAGCCTAGCGGGAGTCTACGAGCAGTACTTC.

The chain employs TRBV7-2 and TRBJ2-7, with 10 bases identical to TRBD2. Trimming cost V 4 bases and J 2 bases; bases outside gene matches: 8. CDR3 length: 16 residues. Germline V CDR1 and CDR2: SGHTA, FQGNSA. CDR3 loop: CASSSRNSGGPYEQYF. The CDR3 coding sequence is TGTGCCAGCAGCTCCCGGAATAGCGGGGGGCCCTACGAGCAGTACTTC.

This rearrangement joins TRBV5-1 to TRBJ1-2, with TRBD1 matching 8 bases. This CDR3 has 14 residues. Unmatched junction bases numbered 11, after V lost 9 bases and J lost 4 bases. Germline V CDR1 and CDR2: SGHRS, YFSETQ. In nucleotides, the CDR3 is TGCGCCACTAGTCTCAGGGGGCGCGGCTATGGCTACACCTTC. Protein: CATSLRGRGYGYTF.

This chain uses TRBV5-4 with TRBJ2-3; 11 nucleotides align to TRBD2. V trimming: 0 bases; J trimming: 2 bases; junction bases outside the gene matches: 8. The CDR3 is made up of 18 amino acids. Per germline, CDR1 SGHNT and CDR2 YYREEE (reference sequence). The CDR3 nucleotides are TGTGCCAGCAGCTTGGCCTTGGCTAGCGGGGGGCTCACAGATACGCAGTATTTT. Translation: CASSLALASGGLTDTQYF.

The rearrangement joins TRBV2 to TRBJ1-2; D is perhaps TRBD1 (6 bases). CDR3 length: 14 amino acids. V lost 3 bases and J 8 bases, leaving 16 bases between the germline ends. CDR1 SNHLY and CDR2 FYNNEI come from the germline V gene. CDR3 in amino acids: CASSDQGPTYGYTF. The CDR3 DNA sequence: TGTGCCAGCAGTGACCAGGGGCCCACTTACGGCTACACCTTC.

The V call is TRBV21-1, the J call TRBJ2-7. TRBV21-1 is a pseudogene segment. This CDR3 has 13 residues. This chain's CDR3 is CASSKKGPYEQYF. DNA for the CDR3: TGTGCCAGCAGCAAAAAAGGTCCCTACGAGCAGTACTTC.

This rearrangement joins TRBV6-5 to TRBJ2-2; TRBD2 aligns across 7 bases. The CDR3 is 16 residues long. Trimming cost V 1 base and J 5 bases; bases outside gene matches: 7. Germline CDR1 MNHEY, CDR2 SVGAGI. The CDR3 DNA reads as TGTGCCAGCAGTTACTACGCGGGAGCTAGTACCGGGGAGCTGTTTTTT. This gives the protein CASSYYAGASTGELFF.

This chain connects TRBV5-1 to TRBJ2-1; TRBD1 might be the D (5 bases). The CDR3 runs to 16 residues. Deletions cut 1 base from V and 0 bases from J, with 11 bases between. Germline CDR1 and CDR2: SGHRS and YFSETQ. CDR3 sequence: CASSLRGTSSYNEQFF. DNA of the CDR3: TGCGCCAGCAGCTTGAGGGGCACGAGCTCCTACAATGAGCAGTTCTTC.

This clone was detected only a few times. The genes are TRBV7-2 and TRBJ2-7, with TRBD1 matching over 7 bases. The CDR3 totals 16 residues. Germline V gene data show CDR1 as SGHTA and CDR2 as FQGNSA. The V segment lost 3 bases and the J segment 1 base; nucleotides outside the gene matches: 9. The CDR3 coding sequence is TGTGCCAGCAGCTTGTTACCCATGACAGGGTCCTACGAGCAGTACTTC. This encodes CASSLLPMTGSYEQYF.

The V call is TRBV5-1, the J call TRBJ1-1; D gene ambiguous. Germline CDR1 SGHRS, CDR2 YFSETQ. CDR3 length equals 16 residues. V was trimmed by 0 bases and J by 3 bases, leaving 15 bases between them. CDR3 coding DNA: TGCGCCAGCAGCTTGGGCGCAGGAGCGGAGTACACTGAAGCTTTCTTT. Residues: CASSLGAGAEYTEAFF.

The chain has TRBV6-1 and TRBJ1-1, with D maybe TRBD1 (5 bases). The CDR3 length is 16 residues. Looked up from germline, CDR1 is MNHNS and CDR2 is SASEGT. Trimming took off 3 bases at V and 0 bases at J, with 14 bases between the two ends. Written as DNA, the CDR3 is TGTGCCAGCAGTGACCTCACCGGGACCGTGAACACTGAAGCTTTCTTT. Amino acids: CASSDLTGTVNTEAFF.

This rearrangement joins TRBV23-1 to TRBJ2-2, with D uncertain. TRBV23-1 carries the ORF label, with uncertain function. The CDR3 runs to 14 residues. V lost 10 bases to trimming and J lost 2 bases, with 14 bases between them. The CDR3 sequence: CANPTPSNTGELFF. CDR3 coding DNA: TGCGCCAACCCGACCCCTTCCAACACCGGGGAGCTGTTTTTT.

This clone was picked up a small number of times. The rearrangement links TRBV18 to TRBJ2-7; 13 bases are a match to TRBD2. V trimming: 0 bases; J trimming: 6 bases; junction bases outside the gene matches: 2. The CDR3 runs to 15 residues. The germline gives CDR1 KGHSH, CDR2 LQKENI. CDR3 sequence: CASSPPGLAGAEQYF. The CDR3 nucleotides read TGTGCCAGCTCACCACCCGGACTAGCGGGAGCCGAGCAGTACTTC.

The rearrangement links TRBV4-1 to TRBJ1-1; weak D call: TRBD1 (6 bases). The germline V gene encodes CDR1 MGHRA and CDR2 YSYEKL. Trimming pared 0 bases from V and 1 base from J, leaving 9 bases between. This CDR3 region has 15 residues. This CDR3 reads CASSQDNRANTEAFF. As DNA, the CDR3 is TGCGCCAGCAGCCAAGATAACAGGGCGAACACTGAAGCTTTCTTT.

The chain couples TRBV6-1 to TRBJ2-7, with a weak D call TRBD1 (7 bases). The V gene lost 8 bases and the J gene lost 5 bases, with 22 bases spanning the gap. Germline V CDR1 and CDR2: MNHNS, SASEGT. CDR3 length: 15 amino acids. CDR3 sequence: CASGKRRGRGDEQYF. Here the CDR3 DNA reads TGTGCCAGCGGTAAGAGGAGGGGGCGAGGGGACGAGCAGTACTTC.

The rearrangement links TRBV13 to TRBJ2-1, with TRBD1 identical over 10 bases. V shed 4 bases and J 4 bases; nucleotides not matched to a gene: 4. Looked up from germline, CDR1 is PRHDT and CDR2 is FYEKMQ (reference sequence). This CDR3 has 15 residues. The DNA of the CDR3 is TGTGCCAGCAGCTCGGACAGGGGGGCGTACAATGAGCAGTTCTTC. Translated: CASSSDRGAYNEQFF.

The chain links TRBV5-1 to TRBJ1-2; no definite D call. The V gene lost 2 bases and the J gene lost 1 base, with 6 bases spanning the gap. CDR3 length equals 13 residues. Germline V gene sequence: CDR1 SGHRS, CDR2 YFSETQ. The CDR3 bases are TGCGCCAGCAGCTTAGGCGGTAACTATGGCTACACCTTC. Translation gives CASSLGGNYGYTF. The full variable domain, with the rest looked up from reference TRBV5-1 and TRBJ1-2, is KAGVTQTPRYLIKTRGQQVTLSCSPISGHRSVSWYQQTPGQGLQFLFEYFSETQRNKGNFPGRFSGRQFSNSRSEMNVSTLELGDSALYLCASSLGGNYGYTFGSGTRLTVV.

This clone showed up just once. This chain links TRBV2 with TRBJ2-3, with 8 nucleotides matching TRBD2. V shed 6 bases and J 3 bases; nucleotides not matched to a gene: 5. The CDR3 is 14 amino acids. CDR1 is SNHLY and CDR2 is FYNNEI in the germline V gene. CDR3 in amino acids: CASSLAGLTDTQYF. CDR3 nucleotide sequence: TGTGCCAGCAGCTTAGCGGGACTTACAGATACGCAGTATTTT.

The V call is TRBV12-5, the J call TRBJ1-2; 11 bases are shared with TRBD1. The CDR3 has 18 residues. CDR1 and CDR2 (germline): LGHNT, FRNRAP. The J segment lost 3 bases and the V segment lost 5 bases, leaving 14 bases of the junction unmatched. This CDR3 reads CASGTGQGGWSLYYGYTF. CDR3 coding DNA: TGTGCTAGTGGTACGGGACAGGGGGGGTGGTCCCTCTACTATGGCTACACCTTC.

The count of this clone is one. For the CDR3, the DNA is TGCGCCAGCAGCCAAGGGGTAGCGGGGGGCCATAGCACAGATACGCAGTATTTT. Its translation is CASSQGVAGGHSTDTQYF. The chain links TRBV4-3 to TRBJ2-3; TRBD2 matches at 10 bases. With 1 base clipped from V and 0 bases from J, the junction kept 7 bases outside the gene matches. The CDR3 sequence is 18 residues long. Germline V gene sequence: CDR1 LGHNA, CDR2 YSLEER.

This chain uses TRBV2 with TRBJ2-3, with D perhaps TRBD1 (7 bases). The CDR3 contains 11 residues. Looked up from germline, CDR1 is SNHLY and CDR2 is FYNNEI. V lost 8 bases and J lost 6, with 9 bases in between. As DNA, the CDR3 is TGTGCCAGCCCAGGGGGGGATACGCAGTATTTT. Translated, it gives CASPGGDTQYF.

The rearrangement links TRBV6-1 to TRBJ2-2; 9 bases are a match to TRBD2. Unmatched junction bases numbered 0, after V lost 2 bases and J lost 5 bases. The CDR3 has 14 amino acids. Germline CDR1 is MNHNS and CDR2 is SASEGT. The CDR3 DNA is TGTGCCAGCAGTGAACTAGCGGGGACCGGGGAGCTGTTTTTT. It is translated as CASSELAGTGELFF.

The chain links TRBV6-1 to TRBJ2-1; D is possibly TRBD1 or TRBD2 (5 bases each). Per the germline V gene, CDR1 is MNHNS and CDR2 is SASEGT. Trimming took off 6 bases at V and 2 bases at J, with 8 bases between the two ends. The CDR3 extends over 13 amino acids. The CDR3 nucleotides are TGTGCCAGCAGCGGGGACCCCTACAATGAGCAGTTCTTC. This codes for CASSGDPYNEQFF.

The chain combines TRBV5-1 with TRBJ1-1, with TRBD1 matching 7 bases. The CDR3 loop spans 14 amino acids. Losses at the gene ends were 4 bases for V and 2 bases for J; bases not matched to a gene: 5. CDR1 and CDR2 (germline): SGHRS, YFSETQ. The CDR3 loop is CASSAGTANTEAFF. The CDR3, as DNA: TGCGCCAGCAGCGCCGGGACAGCCAACACTGAAGCTTTCTTT.

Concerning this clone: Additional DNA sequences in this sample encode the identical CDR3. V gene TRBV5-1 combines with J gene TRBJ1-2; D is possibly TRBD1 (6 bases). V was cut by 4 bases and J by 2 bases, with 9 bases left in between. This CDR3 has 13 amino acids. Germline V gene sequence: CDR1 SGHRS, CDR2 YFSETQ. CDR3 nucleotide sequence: TGCGCCAGCAGCCCGGGACAAAACTATGGCTACACCTTC. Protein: CASSPGQNYGYTF. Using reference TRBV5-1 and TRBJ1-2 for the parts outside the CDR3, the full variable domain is KAGVTQTPRYLIKTRGQQVTLSCSPISGHRSVSWYQQTPGQGLQFLFEYFSETQRNKGNFPGRFSGRQFSNSRSEMNVSTLELGDSALYLCASSPGQNYGYTFGSGTRLTVV.

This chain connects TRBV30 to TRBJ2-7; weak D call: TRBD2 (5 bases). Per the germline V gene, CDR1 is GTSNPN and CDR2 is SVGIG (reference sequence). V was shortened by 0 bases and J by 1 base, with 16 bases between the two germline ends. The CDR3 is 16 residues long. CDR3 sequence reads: CAWSVRWARRSYEQYF. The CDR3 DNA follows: TGTGCCTGGAGTGTACGGTGGGCCAGGAGGTCCTACGAGCAGTACTTC.

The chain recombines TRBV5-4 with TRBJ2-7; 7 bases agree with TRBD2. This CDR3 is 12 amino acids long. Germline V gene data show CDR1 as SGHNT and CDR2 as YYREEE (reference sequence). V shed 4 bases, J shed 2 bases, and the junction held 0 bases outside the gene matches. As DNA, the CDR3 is TGTGCCAGCAGCCGGGGGGCCTACGAGCAGTACTTC. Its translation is CASSRGAYEQYF.

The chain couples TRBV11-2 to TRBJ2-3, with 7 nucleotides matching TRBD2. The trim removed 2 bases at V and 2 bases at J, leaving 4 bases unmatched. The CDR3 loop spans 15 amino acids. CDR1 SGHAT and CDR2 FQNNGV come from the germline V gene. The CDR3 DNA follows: TGTGCCAGCAGCTTATTTGGGAGGGCCACAGATACGCAGTATTTT. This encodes CASSLFGRATDTQYF.